Below, one T cell receptor beta chain is given with its context. This clonotype was seen repeatedly, ten times or more. Its antigen is unknown. No quality values exist for individual bases; no much larger clone is one base distant. The source of the sample is a study of regulatory T cells in long-lasting Graves disease (TCRdb year 2021). Notes on the research overall: Antithyroid drugs had been taken for less than 3 months by newly diagnosed Graves' disease patients. Persistent Graves' disease patients were compared with newly diagnosed Graves' disease patients by peripheral blood TCR sequencing and RNA sequencing. A total of roughly 35 samples were covered by TCR sequencing, comprising around 13 persistent and around 20 newly diagnosed Graves' disease patients. The study was conducted in China and was registered as a clinical trial. General findings and caveats noted by the study authors: The small sample size was acknowledged by the authors as a limitation that may reduce accuracy. Sequencing and analysis were restricted to the TCR beta chain. Persistent disease showed preferential use of TRBV28, TRBJ1-2 and TRBJ2-5, whereas newly diagnosed disease favored TRBV20-1 and TRBJ2-1. Lower TCR Shannon entropy and fewer highly expanded clones were observed in persistent Graves' disease patients than in newly diagnosed patients, which suggested clonal expansion. Because the primary lesion, thyroid tissue, could not be accessed, the study looked at peripheral blood alone. Persistent patients shared more public clonotypes among themselves (under 3,000) than newly diagnosed patients did (more than 950).

The CDR3 has 13 amino acids, counting the end cysteine and phenylalanine. Just the 39-base CDR3 DNA is kept, in frame starting at base 1. Trimming at the junction amounts to 5 bases on V and 2 bases on J, and the germline ends lie 10 bases apart. Via the germline V gene, CDR1 is MDHEN and CDR2 SYDVKM. To prepare the library, multiplex PCR was applied. Sequencing used an Illumina HiSeq 4000. TCR beta libraries were built with iRepertoire HTBI primers and Arm-PCR amplification of CDR3 regions. Gel purification was performed on PCR products prior to sequencing. The original methods were these. Gene usage analysis of CDR3 amino acid clonotypes relied on the roughly 64 TRBV and more than twelve TRBJ segments identified across samples. COPE and FqMerger were used to merge filtered high-quality paired reads into contigs. BLAST was used to align contigs to the IMGT TRBV, TRBD and TRBJ reference genes, and CDR3 was defined following IMGT. Highly expanded clones were defined as clonotypes with a frequency above 0.1%. Shannon entropy was used to measure repertoire diversity, and the Gini coefficient was used to measure V-J evenness. A clonotype was considered public if more than one individual shared it. TCRdb redid the processing of the public reads, applying fastp at Q25 and MiXCR, and retained in-frame beta chains. All rows with the same CDR3 protein become a single entry with the most common DNA and genes. The V and J calls follow TCRdb's processing rather than the paper's. This sample has approximately 350,000 distinct CDR3 sequences in its table, and 12% of those were observed once. Approximately 17% of the sample goes to the ten largest clones.

The sample's time point label is to be understood as: newly diagnosed GD, antithyroid drugs for less than 3 months. RNA was extracted from PBMCs in TRIzol for both TCR sequencing and RNA sequencing. The diagnosis of Graves' disease was made according to American Thyroid Association guidelines. Patients were recruited from an endocrinology department in Xi'an, China. Each patient gave approximately 10 milliliters of peripheral blood, collected in an EDTA anticoagulant tube. Ficoll Paque Plus density gradient separation was used to isolate PBMCs, and no further T cell sorting was done. An Agilent 2100 Bioanalyzer and agarose gel were used to check RNA quality, while a NanoDrop 2000 measured RNA concentration. This sample was also put to use in a study of T cells in Graves' hyperthyroidism and ophthalmopathy. According to the second study: Stable Graves' hyperthyroidism was defined as no progression to ophthalmopathy during 18 months of follow-up. Hyperthyroidism patients were aged 18 to 65 years and newly diagnosed, with disease duration of less than 2 months. The study excluded patients with uncontrolled infections, other autoimmune diseases, pregnancy or lactation. Diagnoses relied on clinical symptoms, serum thyroxine and TRAb, thyroid ultrasound and orbital computed tomography. The first round of RT-PCR for the TCR CDR3 was performed with the HTBI primer set and the Qiagen OneStep RT-PCR kit. Most expanded thyroid clonotypes (frequency above 0.001) were also detected in blood, a finding suggesting that blood repertoires may reflect thyroid immune responses. A model built on a 13 V-J signature distinguished ophthalmopathy from stable hyperthyroidism, reaching 85% to 90% sensitivity and about 81% specificity in cross-validation and 80%/75% in testing. During validation, the model predicted progression to ophthalmopathy a median of approximately six months ahead of onset, with almost 71% sensitivity and 72.22% specificity. A discovery cohort of about a hundred patients, fewer than 50 with Graves' ophthalmopathy and about 58 with stable Graves' hyperthyroidism, was used to find distinguishing TCR V-J signatures. Prospective prediction of ophthalmopathy was tested in an independent validation cohort consisting of about 19 hyperthyroidism patients and more than 15 patients who later progressed to ophthalmopathy. The 100 or so discovery patients were divided at random into training and test sets in a 7:3 ratio. The study also compared thyroid tissue and blood T-cell repertoires from five or six Graves' hyperthyroidism patients. Once sampling was done, hyperthyroidism patients were given methimazole at a starting dose of 30 mg daily, whereas ophthalmopathy patients were given high-dose intravenous methylprednisolone. Libraries were constructed in a second round of multiplex PCR, after which size selection and purification were performed. Paired-end sequencing of the libraries was performed with 100 bp reads on an Illumina HiSeq2000. SOAPnuke was used to process the raw data, with reads discarded if the reads contained adapters or uncalled bases, had a mean Phred below 15, or lacked an exact constant-primer or identifier match. High-quality paired reads were merged with COPE v1.2.5, and unique nucleotide sequences were defined as clonotypes. MiTCR v1.1 was used to align the clonotypes against IMGT TRBV, TRBD and TRBJ reference segments. The analysis was restricted to V-J combinations with a frequency above 0.0001, which together covered about 99% of the repertoires. A TCS score was defined as the ratio between F50 (clonal expansion) and ExV (chaos), using BLOSUM62-based TCRdist between CDR3 peptides within each V-J. Welch's t-statistics and random forest reduced around 520 V-J features to 13, which were used in a naive Bayes classifier (R e1071). Sample size was not statistically predetermined, and investigators were not blinded to group allocation. TCR Vbeta CDR3 sequencing of 135 peripheral blood samples (43 ophthalmopathy, around 80 hyperthyroidism and 17 progressor patients) is reported in the paper.

Sequenced here: peripheral blood mononuclear cells (PBMCs), sampled at new diagnosis, from a patient treated with antithyroid drugs. This receptor was identified in a woman between 18 and 30 years old with Graves disease. Donor details come from another sample of the same person, matched by shared clones. The chain links TRBV28 with TRBJ2-7; the D segment could be TRBD2, given 5 matching bases. Read as DNA, the sequence is TGTGCCAGCAGTGTAAGTAGCGCCTACGAGCAGTACTTC. Translated, it gives CASSVSSAYEQYF.